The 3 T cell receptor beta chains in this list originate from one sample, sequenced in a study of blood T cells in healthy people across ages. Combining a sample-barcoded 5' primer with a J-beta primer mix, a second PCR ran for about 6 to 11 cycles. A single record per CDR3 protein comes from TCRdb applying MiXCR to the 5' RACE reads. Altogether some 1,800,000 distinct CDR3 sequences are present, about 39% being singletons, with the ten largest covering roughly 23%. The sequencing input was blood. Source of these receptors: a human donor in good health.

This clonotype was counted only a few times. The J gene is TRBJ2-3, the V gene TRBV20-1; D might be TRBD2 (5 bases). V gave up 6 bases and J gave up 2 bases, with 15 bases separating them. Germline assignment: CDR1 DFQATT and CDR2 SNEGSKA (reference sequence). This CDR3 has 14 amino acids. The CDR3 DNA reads TGCAGTGCCCGAGGGTGGTCTTTCACAGATACGCAGTATTTT. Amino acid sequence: CSARGWSFTDTQYF.

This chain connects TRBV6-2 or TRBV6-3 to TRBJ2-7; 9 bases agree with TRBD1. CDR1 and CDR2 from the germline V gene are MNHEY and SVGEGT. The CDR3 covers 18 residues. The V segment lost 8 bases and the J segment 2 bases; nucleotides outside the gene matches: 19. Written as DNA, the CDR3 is TGTGCCAGCTGGGATGGGACAGGGAAGATGCGGCTCCCCTACGAGCAGTACTTC. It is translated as CASWDGTGKMRLPYEQYF.

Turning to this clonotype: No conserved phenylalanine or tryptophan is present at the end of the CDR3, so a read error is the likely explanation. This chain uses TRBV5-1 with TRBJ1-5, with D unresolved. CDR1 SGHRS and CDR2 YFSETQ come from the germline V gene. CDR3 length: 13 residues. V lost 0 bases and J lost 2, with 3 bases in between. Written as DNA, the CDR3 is TGCGCCAGCAGCTTGGACGGCAATCAGCCCCAGCATTTG. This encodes CASSLDGNQPQHL.